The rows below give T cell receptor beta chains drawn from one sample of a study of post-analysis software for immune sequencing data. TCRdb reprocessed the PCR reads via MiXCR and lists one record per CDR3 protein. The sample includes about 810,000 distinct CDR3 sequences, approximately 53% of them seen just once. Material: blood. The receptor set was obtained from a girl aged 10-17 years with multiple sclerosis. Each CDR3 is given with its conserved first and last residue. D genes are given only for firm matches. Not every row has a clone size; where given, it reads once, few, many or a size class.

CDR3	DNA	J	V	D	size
CASSPGKRSNQPQHF	TGTGCCAGCAGTCCAGGGAAGAGAAGCAATCAGCCCCAGCATTTT	TRBJ1-5	TRBV2	NA	NA
CASSSGQGVGTQYF	TGTGCCAGCAGTTCCGGACAGGGAGTTGGTACGCAGTATTTT	TRBJ2-3	TRBV12-3/TRBV12-4	TRBD1	NA
CAISSNSGSGGQETQYF	TGTGCCATCAGCTCCAATAGCGGGAGTGGGGGCCAAGAGACCCAGTACTTC	TRBJ2-5	TRBV10-3	TRBD2	NA
CASSLREPEETQYF	TGTGCCAGCTCACTCAGAGAACCCGAAGAGACCCAGTACTTC	TRBJ2-5	TRBV18	NA	NA
CASSPEGQGNKQPQHF	TGCGCCAGCAGCCCCGAAGGACAGGGTAATAAACAGCCCCAGCATTTT	TRBJ1-5	TRBV4-1	TRBD1	NA
CASSYEGTYEQYF	TGTGCCAGCAGTTACGAGGGGACCTACGAGCAGTACTTC	TRBJ2-7	TRBV6-5	NA	NA
CSAILAGGYEQYF	TGCAGCGCCATACTAGCGGGGGGCTACGAGCAGTACTTC	TRBJ2-7	TRBV29-1	TRBD2	few
CSVGASYEQYF	TGCAGCGTCGGGGCTTCCTACGAGCAGTACTTC	TRBJ2-7	TRBV29-1	NA	many
CSAEGSADEQYF	TGCAGTGCGGAAGGATCAGCCGACGAGCAGTACTTC	TRBJ2-7	TRBV20-1	NA	NA
CASSTDRAVYGHTF	TGTGCCAGCAGTACGGACAGGGCAGTTTATGGCCACACCTTC	TRBJ1-2	TRBV12-3/TRBV12-4	TRBD1	once
CASSLETGLRQPQHF	TGCGCCAGCAGCCTAGAGACAGGGCTAAGACAGCCCCAGCATTTT	TRBJ1-5	TRBV4-1	TRBD1	NA
CSARGTTGEQYF	TGCAGTGCTAGGGGGACTACGGGCGAGCAGTACTTC	TRBJ2-7	TRBV20-1	TRBD2	NA
CSVEDLIGLETQYF	TGCAGCGTTGAAGATTTGATCGGTTTAGAGACCCAGTACTTC	TRBJ2-5	TRBV29-1	NA	NA
CASSRRDATNEKLFF	TGTGCCAGCAGCCGTCGAGACGCAACTAATGAAAAACTGTTTTTT	TRBJ1-4	TRBV14	NA	few
CASSLEGQGGYTF	TGTGCCAGCAGCTTGGAAGGGCAGGGTGGCTACACCTTC	TRBJ1-2	TRBV5-5	NA	NA
CASKLFAAVGTDTQYF	TGTGCCAGCAAGCTGTTTGCGGCGGTCGGCACAGATACGCAGTATTTT	TRBJ2-3	TRBV6-2/TRBV6-3	NA	few
CASSRLQGRQVNTEAFF	TGTGCCAGCAGCCGACTTCAGGGGAGACAGGTGAACACTGAAGCTTTCTTT	TRBJ1-1	TRBV6-6	NA	few
CSASPASGRLQETQYF	TGCAGTGCTAGTCCTGCTAGCGGGAGGCTCCAAGAGACCCAGTACTTC	TRBJ2-5	TRBV20-1	TRBD2	few
CAWATGVGYTF	TGTGCCTGGGCGACAGGAGTTGGCTACACCTTC	TRBJ1-2	TRBV30	NA	NA
CASSSGPLYGYTF	TGTGCCAGCAGCTCCGGGCCCCTCTATGGCTACACCTTC	TRBJ1-2	TRBV7-8	NA	NA
CSAALGFDGYTF	TGCAGCGCAGCTCTAGGCTTCGATGGCTACACCTTC	TRBJ1-2	TRBV29-1	NA	many
CSAGGPGRSNEQYF	TGCAGCGCGGGGGGACCGGGGCGATCGAACGAGCAGTACTTC	TRBJ2-7	TRBV29-1	TRBD2	NA
CASSSGRRDRGEKRFF	TGCGCCAGCAGCTCGGGGAGGCGGGACAGGGGTGAAAAACGGTTTTTT	TRBJ1-4	TRBV5-1	TRBD1	NA
CSAGTGGAGYGYTF	TGCAGTGCCGGGACAGGGGGCGCGGGCTATGGCTACACCTTC	TRBJ1-2	TRBV20-1	TRBD1	NA
CASSPRLAGERGAYNEQFF	TGTGCCAGCAGTCCTCGACTAGCGGGAGAAAGAGGCGCCTACAATGAGCAGTTCTTC	TRBJ2-1	TRBV12-3/TRBV12-4	TRBD2	few
CASSLETSGGALIDTQYF	TGCGCCAGCAGCTTGGAGACTAGCGGGGGGGCCTTGATAGATACGCAGTATTTT	TRBJ2-3	TRBV5-1	TRBD2	NA
CSALAGHSTDTQYF	TGCAGTGCTCTGGCGGGGCATAGCACAGATACGCAGTATTTT	TRBJ2-3	TRBV20-1	NA	few
CSASHTINNEQYF	TGCAGTGCTAGCCACACTATTAACAATGAGCAGTACTTC	TRBJ2-5	TRBV20-1	NA	NA
CASSLLSSGRTDTQYF	TGTGCCAGCAGCTTATTATCTAGCGGCCGCACAGATACGCAGTATTTT	TRBJ2-3	TRBV7-9	TRBD2	NA
CSASGGLGEKLFF	TGCAGTGCTAGTGGCGGGCTGGGGGAAAAACTGTTTTTT	TRBJ1-4	TRBV20-1	NA	once
CASMRSSYEQYF	TGTGCCAGCATGAGGTCCAGCTACGAGCAGTACTTC	TRBJ2-7	TRBV12-3/TRBV12-4	NA	NA
CASSPRTISSTDTQYF	TGTGCCAGCAGTCCCAGGACAATCTCTTCCACAGATACGCAGTATTTT	TRBJ2-3	TRBV27	NA	NA
CSARASGRVQETQYF	TGCAGTGCGCGAGCTAGCGGGAGGGTACAAGAGACCCAGTACTTC	TRBJ2-5	TRBV20-1	TRBD2	NA
CASSKVSYEQYF	TGTGCCAGCAGCAAGGTCTCCTACGAGCAGTACTTC	TRBJ2-7	TRBV12-3/TRBV12-4	NA	NA
CASSFGTGFSGYTF	TGTGCCAGCAGCTTCGGGACAGGGTTCTCTGGCTACACCTTC	TRBJ1-2	TRBV7-3	TRBD1	few
CASSTGRLALDTQYF	TGTGCCAGCAGCACGGGGAGACTAGCGTTAGATACGCAGTATTTT	TRBJ2-3	TRBV6-5	TRBD2	NA
CASSQEGRGRGEQYF	TGCGCCAGCAGCCAAGAGGGCAGGGGGCGAGGTGAGCAGTACTTC	TRBJ2-7	TRBV4-1	TRBD1	few
CASSNGGWRDTQYF	TGCGCCAGCAGCAATGGCGGGTGGCGAGATACGCAGTATTTT	TRBJ2-3	TRBV4-1	NA	NA
CASSLLHRAETQYF	TGTGCCAGCAGCTTACTTCACCGAGCGGAGACCCAGTACTTC	TRBJ2-5	TRBV7-9	NA	few
CSADQGLTIYNEQFF	TGCAGCGCGGACCAGGGGCTCACTATCTACAATGAGCAGTTCTTC	TRBJ2-1	TRBV29-1	NA	few
CSVENWTENTEAFF	TGCAGCGTTGAAAATTGGACAGAGAACACTGAAGCTTTCTTT	TRBJ1-1	TRBV29-1	NA	NA
CSVHRISFDYGYTF	TGCAGCGTTCACAGGATCTCCTTTGACTATGGCTACACCTTC	TRBJ1-2	TRBV29-1	NA	NA
CASMERGGNNEQFF	TGTGCCAGTATGGAGCGGGGGGGCAACAATGAGCAGTTCTTC	TRBJ2-1	TRBV19	TRBD2	NA
CASSIQEKFKGYTF	TGTGCCAGCAGCATACAGGAAAAGTTTAAGGGCTACACCTTC	TRBJ1-2	TRBV21-1	NA	NA
CSVAGEAGEPPSYNEQFF	TGCAGCGTAGCGGGGGAAGCGGGCGAGCCTCCCTCCTACAATGAGCAGTTCTTC	TRBJ2-1	TRBV29-1	TRBD2	NA